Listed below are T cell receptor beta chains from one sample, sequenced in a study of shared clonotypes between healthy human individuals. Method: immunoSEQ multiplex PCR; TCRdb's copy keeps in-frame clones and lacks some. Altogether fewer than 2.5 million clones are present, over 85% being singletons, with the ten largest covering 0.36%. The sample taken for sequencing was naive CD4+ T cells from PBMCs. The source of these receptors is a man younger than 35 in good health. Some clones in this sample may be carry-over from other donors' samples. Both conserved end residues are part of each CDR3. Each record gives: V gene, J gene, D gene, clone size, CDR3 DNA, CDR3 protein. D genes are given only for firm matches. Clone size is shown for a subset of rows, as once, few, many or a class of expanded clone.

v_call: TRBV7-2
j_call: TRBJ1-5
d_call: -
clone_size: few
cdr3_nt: TGTGCCAGCAGCTTAGATAGCAATCAGCCCCAGCATTTT
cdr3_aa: CASSLDSNQPQHF

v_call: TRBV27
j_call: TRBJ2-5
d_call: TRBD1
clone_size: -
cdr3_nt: TGTGCCAGCAGTTTGGGCACAGGGGCCCAGTACTTC
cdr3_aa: CASSLGTGAQYF

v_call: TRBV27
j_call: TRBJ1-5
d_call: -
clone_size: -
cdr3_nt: TGTGCCAGCAGTTCCGTCCGGGGACTGGATCTGCCCACCAATCAGCCCCAGCATTTT
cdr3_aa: CASSSVRGLDLPTNQPQHF

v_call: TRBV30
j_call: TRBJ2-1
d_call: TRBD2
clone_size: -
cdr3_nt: TGTGCCTGGAGGCTCACTAGCGGAACGTACAATGAGCAGTTCTTC
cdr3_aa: CAWRLTSGTYNEQFF

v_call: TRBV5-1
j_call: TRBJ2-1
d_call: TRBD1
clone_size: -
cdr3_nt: TGCGCCAGCAGCCCCCCCGGGACAGGGCAGAATGAGCAGTTCTTC
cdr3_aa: CASSPPGTGQNEQFF

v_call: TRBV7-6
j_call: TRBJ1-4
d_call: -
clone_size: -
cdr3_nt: TGTGCCAGCAGCCCCGGCACAGGGACATCCGGGGGACTGTTTTTT
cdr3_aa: CASSPGTGTSGGLFF

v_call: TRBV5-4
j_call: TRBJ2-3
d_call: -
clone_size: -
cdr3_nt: TGTGCCAGCAGCAGCCGGGACAGCACAGATACGCAGTATTTT
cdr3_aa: CASSSRDSTDTQYF

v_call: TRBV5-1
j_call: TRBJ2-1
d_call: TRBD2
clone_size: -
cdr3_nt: TGCGCCAGCAGCTGGGGGGCCCTAGAAGCGGGAGTGAACAATGAGCAGTTCTTC
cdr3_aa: CASSWGALEAGVNNEQFF

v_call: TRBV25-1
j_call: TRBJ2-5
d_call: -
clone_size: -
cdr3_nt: TGTGCCAGCAGTGGGGGGCGGTTCTCGGGTGCGGGCCAAGAGACCCAGTACTTC
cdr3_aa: CASSGGRFSGAGQETQYF

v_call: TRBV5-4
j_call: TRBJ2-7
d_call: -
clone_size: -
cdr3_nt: TGTGCCAGCAGCTTGGGTCGGGACAAGGGAAGGTACGAGCAGTACTTC
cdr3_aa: CASSLGRDKGRYEQYF